The table lists the clone carrying this TCR beta chain with a few counts. Its antigen remains unidentified. The sample originates from a study of CD4 T cells in relation to SARS-CoV-2 and coronaviruses. Study-level information: ViraFEST: roughly 10-day antigen culture of PBMCs, then TCR beta CDR3 sequencing. The study, taken as a whole, reports: Crossreactive clones expanded significantly less to SARS-CoV-2 than monoreactive clones.

Libraries were prepared by immunoSEQ multiplex PCR; TCRdb keeps only in-frame clonotypes and omits some of them. The table includes approximately 14,000 clones, 78% detected once. The V end was cut by 1 base, the J end by 5 bases, with 20 bases between. The CDR3 spans 18 residues. CDR1 is SEHNR and CDR2 is FQNEAQ in the germline V gene (reference sequence). The unexposed donors gave CD4+ T cells in about 2011-2019, prior to COVID-19. After about ten days of culture, CD4+ T cells were isolated. As cell numbers allowed, unexposed-donor CD4+ T cells faced SARS-CoV-2 S/N and four cold-coronavirus spikes. Sequencing input: CD4+ T cells from PBMCs, cultured in vitro. The chain employs TRBV7-9 and TRBJ1-4, with D possibly TRBD1 on 6 matching bases. The receptor was derived from a human donor in good health. This CDR3 reads CASSLGVKGDLSNEKLFF. As DNA, the CDR3 is TGTGCCAGCAGCTTAGGAGTTAAGGGGGATTTGTCAAATGAAAAACTGTTTTTT.